This TCR beta chain derives from a study of blood T cell repertoires in COVID-19. Study-level information: From T cells, B-cell-depleted T cells, or PBMCs came the material, which was cDNA or gDNA.

The repertoire was sequenced with immunoSEQ multiplex PCR; TCRdb's copy has only in-frame clones and lacks some. The sample gives about 140,000 clones, approximately 85% of which show up once; less than 4.5% is in the top ten. The trim removed 5 bases at V and 0 bases at J, leaving 1 base unmatched. This CDR3 has 14 residues. The germline V gene has CDR1 MNHEY and CDR2 SVGAGI. Sequenced input: peripheral blood. The sequence came from a woman older than 75 with acute or convalescent COVID-19. The gene calls are TRBV6-5 and TRBJ2-7; TRBD1 agrees at 10 bases. Here the CDR3 reads CASSRDRGSYEQYF. CDR3 sequence (DNA): TGTGCCAGCAGTCGGGACAGGGGCTCCTACGAGCAGTACTTC.